Following are 9 T cell receptor beta chains from one sample sequenced in a study of blood T cell repertoires in COVID-19. Using immunoSEQ multiplex PCR, the repertoire was profiled, and TCRdb retains in-frame clones only, with some absent. The repertoire includes around 100,000 clones, less than 95% of them detected once, and around 5% sits in the top ten. Specimen: peripheral blood. These receptors all stem from a man aged 45-65 years with acute or convalescent COVID-19.

The gene calls are TRBV5-8 and TRBJ2-1; 12 nucleotides match TRBD2. The CDR3 is made up of 15 amino acids. The germline gives CDR1 SGHTS, CDR2 YDEGEE. V trimming: 5 bases; J trimming: 7 bases; junction bases outside the gene matches: 7. The CDR3 region has the DNA TGTGCCAGCAGTTCTGGACTAGCGGGAAAGAATGAGCAGTTCTTC. Protein product: CASSSGLAGKNEQFF.

V gene TRBV5-4 combines with J gene TRBJ2-1; TRBD1 aligns across 9 bases. The CDR3 covers 15 residues. CDR1 is SGHNT and CDR2 is YYREEE in the germline V gene (reference sequence). V lost 2 bases and J lost 5; bases outside the gene matches: 5. The CDR3 here is CASSLGDREHNEQFF. CDR3 sequence (DNA): TGTGCCAGCAGCTTAGGGGACAGGGAGCACAATGAGCAGTTCTTC.

As for this clone: Its ends do not fully match the called genes, so a read error is possible. The rearrangement links TRBV12-5 to TRBJ2-7; TRBD2 aligns across 8 bases. Germline V gene lookup returns CDR1 LGHNT and CDR2 FRNRAP. This CDR3 contains 14 residues. DNA of the CDR3: TGTGCTAGTGGTCCCCCGGGGGGGAGCCTTCCTGACGGATTC. It specifies CASGPPGGSLPDGF.

This clone occurred once. This chain connects TRBV4-1 to TRBJ1-1, with 10 positions matching TRBD1. With 1 base clipped from V and 3 bases from J, the junction kept 5 bases outside the gene matches. Germline assignment: CDR1 MGHRA and CDR2 YSYEKL. The CDR3 is 16 residues long. The DNA for the CDR3 is TGCGCCAGCAGCCAAGTCCGAGGACAGGGGGACACTGAAGCTTTCTTT. Encoded protein: CASSQVRGQGDTEAFF.

The J gene is TRBJ2-1, the V gene TRBV5-1, with 8 bases identical to TRBD2. The germline V gene encodes CDR1 SGHRS and CDR2 YFSETQ. Trimming took 4 bases from V and 0 from J; bases not matched to a gene: 3. The length of the CDR3 is 15 residues. CDR3 residues: CASSKGLGSYNEQFF. The CDR3, as DNA: TGCGCCAGCAGCAAGGGACTAGGCTCCTACAATGAGCAGTTCTTC.

The count of this clone is one. The rearrangement joins TRBV2 to TRBJ2-3; the match to TRBD1 covers 9 bases. Germline V gene data show CDR1 as SNHLY and CDR2 as FYNNEI. Trimming removed 1 base from V and 3 bases from J; junction bases left unmatched: 5. This CDR3 is 16 amino acids long. The CDR3 here is CASSEVGTGMTDTQYF. For the CDR3, the DNA is TGTGCCAGCAGTGAAGTAGGGACAGGGATGACAGATACGCAGTATTTT. The whole variable domain, remainder taken from reference TRBV2 and TRBJ2-3, is EPEVTQTPSHQVTQMGQEVILRCVPISNHLYFYWYRQILGQKVEFLVSFYNNEISEKSEIFDDQFSVERPDGSNFTLKIRSTKLEDSAMYFCASSEVGTGMTDTQYFGPGTRLTVL.

The V call is TRBV10-3, the J call TRBJ1-5, with a weak D call TRBD1 (5 bases). Trimming shortened V by 2 bases and J by 2 bases, and 13 bases separated the two germline ends. Germline V gives CDR1 ENHRY, CDR2 SYGVKD. This CDR3 is built from 16 residues. The CDR3 DNA sequence: TGTGCCATCAGTGAGAGGAGGGGAGTAGGCAATCAGCCCCAGCATTTT. Protein product: CAISERRGVGNQPQHF.

The chain uses TRBV7-2 and TRBJ2-3; 11 nucleotides align to TRBD2. Germline V gene lookup returns CDR1 SGHTA and CDR2 FQGNSA. Trimming took 3 bases from V and 3 from J; bases not matched to a gene: 2. This CDR3 has 15 residues. CDR3 in DNA: TGTGCCAGCAGCTTTAGACTAGCGGGGACAGATACGCAGTATTTT. Its protein product is CASSFRLAGTDTQYF.

The chain recombines TRBV30 with TRBJ1-2; D call uncertain. The germline gives CDR1 GTSNPN, CDR2 SVGIG (reference sequence). V lost 1 base and J lost 5, with 14 bases in between. CDR3 length equals 14 residues. The CDR3 loop reads CAWSETQIWYGYTF. Written as DNA, the CDR3 is TGTGCCTGGAGTGAAACACAGATTTGGTATGGCTACACCTTC.